This T cell receptor (beta chain) was captured in a study of blood T cell repertoires in COVID-19. At the level of the study: Samples representing acute and convalescent COVID-19 were sourced from the United States, Italy and Spain. PBMCs, B-cell-depleted T cells, or T cells were the source of the cDNA or gDNA that made up the material.

In the original workflow: Reference gene primers were amplified, and this amplification served to estimate nucleated cell counts. Data came from immunoSEQ multiplex PCR; TCRdb stores just in-frame clones and leaves some out. D and trimming were read from the DNA, whereas the V and J calls and clone size are those reported in that table. The table records approximately 70,000 clones, 85% to 90% of them present only once. Germline V gene lookup returns CDR1 MNHEY and CDR2 SMNVEV (reference sequence). This CDR3 has 13 amino acids. Trimming shortened V by 6 bases and J by 8 bases, and 16 bases separated the two germline ends.

The V call is TRBV27, the J call TRBJ1-2, with a possible D match to TRBD1 (5 bases). Sequences were obtained from peripheral blood. The clonotype comes from a man aged 65 to 79 with active COVID-19. The CDR3 bases are TGTGCCAGCAGCGGACACAGGAGCGGGGGCTACACCTTC. It is translated as CASSGHRSGGYTF.